Below, 24 T cell receptor beta chains from the same sample are listed, as sequenced in a study of blood T cell repertoires in COVID-19. Generated by immunoSEQ multiplex PCR, the TCRdb table keeps only in-frame clones and is missing some. This table has approximately 220,000 clones, around 82% appearing once. Material: peripheral blood. All receptors come from a woman between 45 and 65 years old with acute or convalescent COVID-19.

The genes are TRBV2 and TRBJ2-1, with 7 bases fitting TRBD1. The J segment lost 8 bases and the V segment lost 6 bases, leaving 4 bases of the junction unmatched. From germline, CDR1 is SNHLY and CDR2 FYNNEI. CDR3 size: 12 residues. The CDR3 loop reads CASREQGYEQFF. Written as DNA, the CDR3 is TGTGCCAGCAGAGAACAGGGGTATGAGCAGTTCTTC.

The chain is built from TRBV3-1 (or the pseudogene TRBV3-2) and TRBJ2-4; 10 bases align to TRBD1. The CDR3 has 18 amino acids. Unmatched junction bases numbered 10, after V lost 4 bases and J lost 1 base. In germline, CDR1 is LGHDT, CDR2 YNNKEL (reference sequence). CDR3 protein: CASSPLDRDRGAKNIQYF. CDR3 sequence (DNA): TGTGCCAGCAGCCCCTTAGATCGGGACAGGGGCGCCAAAAACATTCAGTACTTC.

The chain uses TRBV18 and TRBJ1-5; no reliable D call. Germline lookup yields CDR1 KGHSH and CDR2 LQKENI. V lost 3 bases, J lost 2 bases, and 14 bases lay in between. The CDR3 covers 16 residues. The CDR3 protein is CASSPIRSSGNQPQHF. CDR3 nucleotide sequence: TGTGCCAGCTCACCCATCCGGTCGTCGGGCAATCAGCCCCAGCATTTT.

The chain joins TRBV2 to TRBJ1-6, with D possibly matching TRBD1 (6 bases). CDR3 length equals 14 residues. Trimming removed 6 bases from V and 6 bases from J, with 12 bases in between. CDR1 is SNHLY and CDR2 is FYNNEI in the germline V gene. CDR3 loop: CASRLTGSNSPLHF. The CDR3 DNA sequence: TGTGCCAGCAGGTTAACAGGGTCTAATTCACCCCTCCACTTT.

This rearrangement joins TRBV24-1 to TRBJ2-3; D is unclear. This CDR3 region has 15 residues. Germline values: CDR1 KGHDR, CDR2 SFDVKD. Trimming removed 5 bases from V and 0 bases from J, with 11 bases in between. The CDR3 DNA reads TGTGCCACCAGTGCTGACACATCTAGCACAGATACGCAGTATTTT. Its protein product is CATSADTSSTDTQYF.

The gene calls are TRBV2 and TRBJ2-2; 9 positions agree with TRBD1. The CDR3 is 14 residues long. With 8 bases clipped from V and 6 bases from J, the junction kept 7 bases outside the gene matches. The germline gives CDR1 SNHLY, CDR2 FYNNEI. The CDR3 sequence is CASRDREGSGELFF. The CDR3 region has the DNA TGTGCCAGCCGGGACAGGGAAGGGTCCGGGGAGCTGTTTTTT. Filled out from reference TRBV2 and TRBJ2-2, the complete variable domain reads EPEVTQTPSHQVTQMGQEVILRCVPISNHLYFYWYRQILGQKVEFLVSFYNNEISEKSEIFDDQFSVERPDGSNFTLKIRSTKLEDSAMYFCASRDREGSGELFFGEGSRLTVL.

V and J are TRBV6-6 and TRBJ1-4, with TRBD1 matching over 7 bases. Germline-derived CDR1 and CDR2 are MNHNY and SVGAGI (reference sequence). The CDR3 is 13 residues long. Trimming took 7 bases from V and 6 from J; bases not matched to a gene: 5. In nucleotides, the CDR3 is TGTGCCAGCAAGCGAACAGGGGATGAAAAACTGTTTTTT. It translates to CASKRTGDEKLFF.

The CDR3 coding sequence is TGCGCCAGCAGCCAAGATCGGACAGAGTTGAAGGCTTTCTTT. Translated, it gives CASSQDRTELKAFF. This chain joins TRBV4-1 and TRBJ1-1; tentative D call: TRBD1 (6 bases). Looked up from germline, CDR1 is MGHRA and CDR2 is YSYEKL. The CDR3 runs to 14 residues. V lost 0 bases to trimming and J lost 11 bases, with 16 bases between them.

This clone appeared many times. V is TRBV28 and J is TRBJ1-3, with TRBD1 as a possible D gene (5 bases). Trimming took 3 bases from V and 0 from J, leaving 9 bases between them. The CDR3 spans 15 residues. Germline CDR1 MDHEN, CDR2 SYDVKM. The CDR3 reads CASSFGGGSGNTIYF. CDR3 DNA sequence: TGTGCCAGCAGTTTCGGGGGGGGCTCTGGAAACACCATATATTTT.

The V call is TRBV27, the J call TRBJ1-5, with D unresolved. Between the trimmed V and J ends, which lost 2 bases and 6 bases, there was a span of 23 bases. CDR3 length equals 18 residues. Looked up from germline, CDR1 is MNHEY and CDR2 is SMNVEV (reference sequence). The DNA for the CDR3 is TGTGCCAGCAGTTTAGAGGGCAGCCCTCCACCGGGAATTCAGCCCCAGCATTTT. Translating it yields CASSLEGSPPPGIQPQHF.

This chain links TRBV6-5 with TRBJ1-6; tentatively, D is TRBD1 (5 bases). CDR3 length equals 13 residues. The germline V gene has CDR1 MNHEY and CDR2 SVGAGI. Trimming cost V 5 bases and J 10 bases, with 12 bases left between them. The CDR3 region has the DNA TGTGCCAGCAGTAAGGAGGGGAGGTCACCCCTCCACTTT. Amino acid sequence: CASSKEGRSPLHF.

The J gene is TRBJ2-7, the V gene TRBV5-1; 11 bases align to TRBD2. The CDR3 totals 15 residues. The V gene end was trimmed by 4 bases and the J gene end by 3 bases; junction bases not matched to a gene: 6. Germline V gene data show CDR1 as SGHRS and CDR2 as YFSETQ. CDR3 sequence reads: CASSLTSGSIYEQYF. In DNA form, the CDR3 reads TGCGCCAGCAGCCTCACTAGCGGGAGCATCTACGAGCAGTACTTC.

This clone was counted a single time. The rearrangement joins TRBV5-8 to TRBJ1-4; no clear D gene. Trimming removed 3 bases at V and 2 bases at J, with 14 bases between. Germline lookup yields CDR1 SGHTS and CDR2 YDEGEE. The CDR3 extends over 16 amino acids. The CDR3 loop reads CASSSGRGATNEKLFF. For the CDR3, the DNA is TGTGCCAGCAGCTCCGGACGGGGAGCCACTAATGAAAAACTGTTTTTT.

The V gene is TRBV5-8, the J gene TRBJ2-7; 9 bases match TRBD2. Trimming at V came to 5 bases and at J to 3 bases, leaving 9 bases not matched to a gene. Per the germline V gene, CDR1 is SGHTS and CDR2 is YDEGEE. The CDR3 runs to 15 residues. The DNA for the CDR3 is TGTGCCAGCAGACTGCGGACTAGCGCAAACTACGAGCAGTACTTC. Its protein product is CASRLRTSANYEQYF.

This clone was observed a handful of times. The rearrangement uses TRBV10-3 and TRBJ2-7; possibly TRBD1 for D (5 bases). The CDR3 covers 13 residues. V lost 7 bases to trimming and J lost 2 bases, with 12 bases between them. Germline V gene lookup returns CDR1 ENHRY and CDR2 SYGVKD. CDR3 residues: CAITGARAYEQYF. The CDR3, as DNA: TGTGCCATCACTGGGGCGCGAGCCTACGAGCAGTACTTC.

Regarding this clone: Compared with germline, one end of the junction differs, possibly owing to a read error. The chain has TRBV6-5 and TRBJ1-2; perhaps TRBD1 as D (6 bases). CDR3 length equals 14 residues. Germline CDR1 and CDR2: MNHEY and SVGAGI. The CDR3 region is CASSDSGTPLGCTF. DNA of the CDR3: TGTGCCAGCAGTGACTCCGGGACACCCCTAGGTTGCACCTTC.

The chain has TRBV21-1 and TRBJ2-3; no DNA check was done on the table's D call, TRBD1. TRBV21-1 constitutes a pseudogene. There are 23 residues in the CDR3. The CDR3 DNA reads TGTGCCAGCAGCCAAAGGAGGGGGCCGACTAGTTCCCGAGGCTCGTTTCACACAGATACGCAGTATTTT. It is translated as CASSQRRGPTSSRGSFHTDTQYF.

The V and J genes are TRBV14 and TRBJ2-7; 9 bases align to TRBD2. V lost 8 bases to trimming and J lost 0 bases; unmatched junction nucleotides: 5. Germline loops: CDR1 SGHDN, CDR2 FVKESK. The CDR3 totals 14 residues. The CDR3 bases are TGTGCCAGCTTCGATAGCGGGAGCTCCTACGAGCAGTACTTC. Its protein product is CASFDSGSSYEQYF.

The rearrangement uses TRBV6-5 and TRBJ1-2, with D possibly TRBD1 on 6 matching bases. This CDR3 has 14 residues. Trimming took off 6 bases at V and 6 bases at J, with 17 bases between the two ends. CDR1 and CDR2 from the germline V gene are MNHEY and SVGAGI. In nucleotides, the CDR3 is TGTGCCAGCAGCCTACAGGGAGGGGTAGATGGCTACACCTTC. Translation: CASSLQGGVDGYTF.

In this sample, this clone turned up a few times. J is TRBJ2-7 and V is TRBV24-1; TRBD2 might be the D (6 bases). CDR3 length: 13 residues. Deletions cut 9 bases from V and 1 base from J, with 12 bases between. CDR1 and CDR2 (germline): KGHDR, SFDVKD. For the CDR3, the DNA is TGTGCCACCCGCGGGACGGCATCCTACGAGCAGTACTTC. It yields the protein CATRGTASYEQYF.

This chain connects TRBV19 to TRBJ1-1; TRBD1 might be the D (5 bases). Germline assignment: CDR1 LNHDA and CDR2 SQIVND (reference sequence). The V end was cut by 1 base, the J end by 3 bases, with 15 bases between. The CDR3 has 16 residues. The CDR3, as DNA: TGTGCCAGTAGTATAGGGGGAAACAGGTACGACACTGAAGCTTTCTTT. Residues: CASSIGGNRYDTEAFF.

This clone was seen only a few times. It is unclear where the CDR3 begins or ends on the DNA, so no DNA is shown, and the CDR3 is as TCRdb lists it. The chain couples TRBV5-1 to TRBJ2-1; TRBD1 reflects the table's D call only, with no check against the DNA. Germline CDR1 reads SGHRS; CDR2 reads YFSETQ. The CDR3 numbers 15 amino acids, ends counted. The CDR3: CASSRRVGDGTDRFF.

CDR3 residues: CASSARQGTNEKLFF. For the CDR3, the DNA is TGTGCCAGCAGTGCCCGACAGGGAACTAATGAAAAACTGTTTTTT. J is TRBJ1-4 and V is TRBV28; 7 bases fit TRBD1. This CDR3 is built from 15 residues. CDR1 and CDR2 (germline): MDHEN, SYDVKM. After removal of 5 bases from V and 1 base from J, the junction contained 4 bases not matched to a gene.

V is TRBV11-2 and J is TRBJ2-3; 9 bases are a match to TRBD1. The CDR3 is 17 residues long. CDR1 SGHAT and CDR2 FQNNGV come from the germline V gene. After removal of 2 bases from V and 4 bases from J, the junction contained 10 bases not matched to a gene. DNA for the CDR3: TGTGCCAGCAGCTTAATCGTCGACAGGGGGTCTCCAGATACGCAGTATTTT. Residues: CASSLIVDRGSPDTQYF.